This passage covers 31 T cell receptor beta chains from one sample sequenced in a study of T cell repertoires in cytomegalovirus infection. TCRdb called the reads again in MiXCR, with one record for every CDR3 protein. The sample records some 300,000 distinct CDR3 sequences, 8% to 10% being singletons. What was sequenced was PBMCs. The receptors shown here come from a human donor in good health (CMV status not recorded). Some clones in this sample may be carry-over from other donors' samples.

This clonotype was observed many times. The chain uses TRBV20-1 and TRBJ1-1; D is perhaps TRBD1 (5 bases). The germline V gene has CDR1 DFQATT and CDR2 SNEGSKA (reference sequence). The CDR3 loop spans 12 amino acids. V dropped 3 bases and J dropped 3 bases, with 8 bases sitting between them. DNA for the CDR3: TGCAGTGCTAGGGTAGGGGACACTGAAGCTTTCTTT. Residues: CSARVGDTEAFF.

This clonotype was found many times. The CDR3 nucleotides are TGCAGTGCTAGACCGGGGAGCAGCACAGATACGCAGTATTTT. As protein: CSARPGSSTDTQYF. This chain uses TRBV20-1 with TRBJ2-3, with D tentatively TRBD2 (5 bases). Looked up from germline, CDR1 is DFQATT and CDR2 is SNEGSKA (reference sequence). V was cut by 2 bases and J by 0 bases, with 9 bases left in between. The CDR3 covers 14 residues.

This clonotype appeared many times. The V gene is TRBV7-2, the J gene TRBJ1-1; TRBD1 matches at 9 bases. Germline V gives CDR1 SGHTA, CDR2 FQGNSA. The CDR3 length is 13 residues. The V segment lost 4 bases and the J segment 7 bases; nucleotides outside the gene matches: 4. The CDR3: CASSYGQGLEAFF. The CDR3, as DNA: TGTGCCAGCAGCTACGGACAGGGGCTTGAAGCTTTCTTT.

The chain uses TRBV2 and TRBJ2-3; possible D gene TRBD2, 6 bases. V was trimmed by 6 bases and J by 2 bases, leaving 15 bases between them. CDR1 is SNHLY and CDR2 is FYNNEI in the germline V gene. This CDR3 region has 15 residues. The CDR3 here is CASSLGSGTTDTQYF. The CDR3 nucleotides read TGTGCCAGCAGCCTGGGTAGCGGTACCACAGATACGCAGTATTTT.

This clonotype appeared many times. This chain uses TRBV5-1 with TRBJ2-7; 9 bases map to TRBD1. With V trimmed by 1 base and J by 1 base, 12 bases remained unmatched. The CDR3 is 18 residues long. CDR1 and CDR2 (germline): SGHRS, YFSETQ. Here the CDR3 DNA reads TGCGCCAGCAGCTTGTCCCCAGGACAGGGGAGTAAATCCTACGAGCAGTACGTC. This encodes CASSLSPGQGSKSYEQYV.

The genes are TRBV3-1 and TRBJ2-5; D is unclear. Germline-derived CDR1 and CDR2 are LGHDT and YNNKEL (reference sequence). The ends were cut back, 0 bases at V and 8 bases at J, with 10 bases in the middle. The CDR3 has 13 residues. The CDR3 DNA sequence: TGTGCCAGCAGCCAAGAAAATCAAGCAACCCAGTACTTC. As protein: CASSQENQATQYF.

There are many counts of this clonotype. V gene TRBV20-1 combines with J gene TRBJ2-5; 7 bases agree with TRBD1. J was trimmed by 5 bases and V by 5 bases; bases with no gene match: 14. In germline, CDR1 is DFQATT, CDR2 SNEGSKA (reference sequence). The CDR3 runs to 15 residues. CDR3 sequence (DNA): TGCAGTGCTTCCAACAGGGGCGCAAACAGGGAGACCCAGTACTTC. Protein sequence: CSASNRGANRETQYF.

This clonotype has at least ten counts. The CDR3 nucleotides read TGTGCCAGCAGATCTTCCGGGACAGGGAGGCACGAGCAGTACTTC. Amino acids: CASRSSGTGRHEQYF. The V call is TRBV6-1, the J call TRBJ2-7; 9 nucleotides match TRBD1. Germline V gives CDR1 MNHNS, CDR2 SASEGT. The length of the CDR3 is 15 residues. V shed 6 bases and J 5 bases; nucleotides not matched to a gene: 11.

This clonotype occurred many times. V and J are TRBV7-9 and TRBJ1-1; 7 nucleotides line up with TRBD1. The germline gives CDR1 SEHNR, CDR2 FQNEAQ (reference sequence). This CDR3 contains 14 residues. V shed 1 base, J shed 11 bases, and the junction held 10 bases outside the gene matches. The CDR3 is CASSLDGDRGRAFF. For the CDR3, the DNA is TGTGCCAGCAGCTTAGACGGGGACAGAGGTCGGGCTTTCTTT.

The rearrangement uses TRBV7-9 and TRBJ1-6; tentatively, D is TRBD1 (5 bases). Germline V gene sequence: CDR1 SEHNR, CDR2 FQNEAQ (reference sequence). The CDR3 loop spans 14 amino acids. V was cut by 3 bases and J by 7 bases, with 10 bases left in between. CDR3 coding DNA: TGTGCCAGCAGCTTCGACAGCCGAAATTCACCCCTCCACTTT. Translated: CASSFDSRNSPLHF.

There are many counts of this clonotype. The CDR3 region is CASSQESGASYNEQFF. The DNA of the CDR3 is TGCGCCAGCAGCCAAGAGTCCGGGGCTTCCTACAATGAGCAGTTCTTC. The rearrangement uses TRBV4-1 and TRBJ2-1; TRBD1 or TRBD2 may be the D gene (5 bases each). The CDR3 has 16 residues. CDR1 is MGHRA and CDR2 is YSYEKL in the germline V gene. V was trimmed by 0 bases and J by 1 base, leaving 10 bases between them.

At least ten counts were recorded for this clonotype. V usage is TRBV4-1 and J usage is TRBJ2-6; D is uncertain. The CDR3 extends over 15 amino acids. The germline gives CDR1 MGHRA, CDR2 YSYEKL. Trimming took off 0 bases at V and 2 bases at J, with 5 bases between the two ends. CDR3 in DNA: TGCGCCAGCAGCCAAGAAGGCACTGGGGCCAACGTCCTGACTTTC. As protein: CASSQEGTGANVLTF.

This clonotype was detected many times. The chain employs TRBV20-1 and TRBJ1-4; D is undetermined. The CDR3 runs to 14 residues. The germline V gene encodes CDR1 DFQATT and CDR2 SNEGSKA (reference sequence). V lost 5 bases and J lost 5, with 15 bases in between. CDR3 sequence (DNA): TGCAGTGCTCTCGTCAGGCCAGACAATGAAAAACTGTTTTTT. Translated: CSALVRPDNEKLFF.

This clonotype was detected many times. The chain couples TRBV20-1 to TRBJ1-3, with 10 bases fitting TRBD1. The CDR3 sequence is 14 residues long. Trimming took 6 bases from V and 4 from J; bases not matched to a gene: 6. Germline-derived CDR1 and CDR2 are DFQATT and SNEGSKA (reference sequence). As DNA, the CDR3 is TGCAGTGCCATCTGGACAGGGGGGGGAAACACCATATATTTT. Translation: CSAIWTGGGNTIYF.

V usage is TRBV20-1 and J usage is TRBJ2-3, with 7 bases fitting TRBD2. V shed 0 bases and J 2 bases; nucleotides not matched to a gene: 5. Germline-derived CDR1 and CDR2 are DFQATT and SNEGSKA (reference sequence). The length of the CDR3 is 15 residues. CDR3 protein: CSARDASGVTDTQYF. CDR3 nucleotide sequence: TGCAGTGCTAGAGATGCCAGCGGGGTCACAGATACGCAGTATTTT.

This clonotype was observed at least ten times. This chain uses TRBV7-9 with TRBJ2-1; D is unresolved. Trimming removed 5 bases from V and 6 bases from J, with 8 bases in between. The CDR3 is made up of 12 amino acids. Germline V CDR1 and CDR2: SEHNR, FQNEAQ (reference sequence). The CDR3 sequence: CASSPHGNEQFF. CDR3 bases: TGTGCCAGCAGCCCCCACGGCAATGAGCAGTTCTTC.

There are many counts of this clonotype. V is TRBV10-3 and J is TRBJ2-1, with a possible D match to TRBD1 (5 bases). Germline CDR1 ENHRY, CDR2 SYGVKD. V lost 3 bases to trimming and J lost 5 bases, with 11 bases between them. The CDR3 spans 14 residues. CDR3 nucleotide sequence: TGTGCCATCAGTGACAGGGTAGAGAACAATGAGCAGTTCTTC. It codes for CAISDRVENNEQFF.

This clonotype appeared many times. The chain employs TRBV7-2 and TRBJ2-7, with D perhaps being TRBD1 or TRBD2 (5 bases each). V lost 2 bases to trimming and J lost 1 base, with 9 bases between them. CDR1 is SGHTA and CDR2 is FQGNSA in the germline V gene. This CDR3 is 14 amino acids long. CDR3 DNA sequence: TGTGCCAGCAGCTTAACCGAGGGGTCCTACGAGCAGTACGTC. Translating gives CASSLTEGSYEQYV.

This clonotype was seen a few times. V and J are TRBV5-6 and TRBJ2-1; 7 bases fit TRBD1. Germline trimming cut 0 bases from V and 10 bases from J; bases unmatched to any gene: 7. CDR1 is SGHDT and CDR2 is YYEEEE in the germline V gene. This CDR3 has 14 amino acids. CDR3 in DNA: TGTGCCAGCAGCTTGGGACAGGGAAATAGGGAGCAGTTCTTC. Protein: CASSLGQGNREQFF.

This clonotype was observed at least ten times. This sequence joins TRBV11-3 and TRBJ2-2, with D unresolved. The CDR3 covers 13 residues. Germline V gene sequence: CDR1 SGHNT, CDR2 YENEEA. V was trimmed by 0 bases and J by 9 bases, leaving 8 bases between them. CDR3 protein: CASSLEPPRELFF. The CDR3 coding sequence is TGTGCCAGCAGCTTAGAGCCCCCTCGGGAGCTGTTTTTT.

This clonotype showed up many times. The chain has TRBV5-1 and TRBJ2-1, with 12 bases identical to TRBD2. Germline CDR1 SGHRS, CDR2 YFSETQ. Trimming cost V 0 bases and J 10 bases; bases outside gene matches: 8. The CDR3 is 16 residues long. For the CDR3, the DNA is TGCGCCAGCAGCTTGGCTAGCGGGGGGGCGCGTAACGAGCAGTTCTTC. This translates into CASSLASGGARNEQFF.

This clonotype was counted only a few times. V usage is TRBV30 and J usage is TRBJ2-1, with 14 positions matching TRBD2. From germline, CDR1 is GTSNPN and CDR2 SVGIG (reference sequence). The J segment lost 9 bases and the V segment lost 8 bases, leaving 12 bases of the junction unmatched. The CDR3 consists of 15 residues. CDR3 amino acids: CARLRTSGGPSEQFF. The CDR3 bases are TGTGCCCGCCTTCGGACTAGCGGGGGGCCTAGTGAGCAGTTCTTC.

The chain recombines TRBV20-1 with TRBJ1-5, with TRBD1 identical over 7 bases. CDR1 and CDR2 from the germline V gene are DFQATT and SNEGSKA (reference sequence). With V trimmed by 4 bases and J by 3 bases, 9 bases remained unmatched. This CDR3 is 15 amino acids long. The CDR3 DNA reads TGCAGTGCTATTACAGGGGTTGTGAACAATCAGCCCCAGCATTTT. Translated, it gives CSAITGVVNNQPQHF.

Notes on this clonotype: A much larger clone is a single base away; this may be a read error. The chain joins TRBV7-4 to TRBJ2-1; D gene ambiguous. The CDR3 loop spans 12 amino acids. Germline V CDR1 and CDR2: SGHVT, SQSDAQ. CDR3 coding DNA: TGTGCCAGCAGCTTAGACCGTAGTGAGCAGTGCTTC. This encodes CASSLDRSEQCF. The full variable domain, its missing parts supplied by reference TRBV7-4 and TRBJ2-1, is GAGVSQSPRYKVAKRGRDVALRCDSISGHVTLYWYRQTLGQGSEVLTYSQSDAQRDKSGRPSGRFSAERPERSVSTLKIQRTEQGDSAVYLCASSLDRSEQCFGPGTRLTVL.

At least ten counts were recorded for this clonotype. The J gene is TRBJ1-6, the V gene TRBV4-1; D gene ambiguous. CDR3 length: 16 residues. V dropped 0 bases and J dropped 10 bases, with 16 bases sitting between them. Germline assignment: CDR1 MGHRA and CDR2 YSYEKL. The CDR3 sequence is CASSQEGGNWPSPLHF. Written as DNA, the CDR3 is TGCGCCAGCAGCCAAGAGGGCGGAAACTGGCCCTCACCCCTCCACTTT.

This clonotype was seen at least ten times. The chain combines TRBV10-3 with TRBJ2-7; D is perhaps TRBD1 (5 bases). The CDR3 loop spans 13 amino acids. Trimming left V 7 bases short and J 7 bases short, with 17 bases between. Looked up from germline, CDR1 is ENHRY and CDR2 is SYGVKD. The CDR3 protein is CAIMGPPMREQYF. As DNA, the CDR3 is TGTGCCATCATGGGGCCCCCGATGCGGGAGCAGTACTTC.

The genes are TRBV5-5 and TRBJ2-6; no clear D. CDR3 size: 15 residues. Germline lookup yields CDR1 SGHKS and CDR2 YYEKEE (reference sequence). The V and J ends lost 0 bases and 1 base respectively, with 5 bases between them. In DNA, the CDR3 is TGTGCCAGCAGCTTGGAAAGGTCTGGGGCCAACGTCCTGACTTTC. Its translation: CASSLERSGANVLTF.

At least ten counts were recorded for this clonotype. The chain uses TRBV7-2 and TRBJ2-1, with TRBD2 matching over 8 bases. Germline CDR1 is SGHTA and CDR2 is FQGNSA. Trimming took 3 bases from V and 3 from J; bases not matched to a gene: 4. This CDR3 has 15 residues. This CDR3 is CASSFLSGDYNEQFF. The CDR3 region has the DNA TGTGCCAGCAGCTTCCTTAGCGGGGACTACAATGAGCAGTTCTTC.

The rearrangement links TRBV20-1 to TRBJ1-5, with TRBD1 matching over 8 bases. This CDR3 has 15 residues. J gave up 2 bases and V 1 base, and 4 bases lay outside the gene matches. Germline V gene data show CDR1 as DFQATT and CDR2 as SNEGSKA (reference sequence). The CDR3 region is CSARVRGLGNQPQHF. CDR3 in DNA: TGCAGTGCTAGAGTCAGGGGGCTAGGCAATCAGCCCCAGCATTTT.

The J gene is TRBJ2-3, the V gene TRBV5-1, with D unresolved. Trimming left V 1 base short and J 2 bases short, with 8 bases between. Germline CDR1 reads SGHRS; CDR2 reads YFSETQ. The CDR3 sequence is 14 residues long. The CDR3 DNA follows: TGCGCCAGCAGCTTGTTCGGCCCCACAGATACGCAGTATTTT. Amino acid sequence: CASSLFGPTDTQYF. The whole variable domain, remainder taken from reference TRBV5-1 and TRBJ2-3, is KAGVTQTPRYLIKTRGQQVTLSCSPISGHRSVSWYQQTPGQGLQFLFEYFSETQRNKGNFPGRFSGRQFSNSRSEMNVSTLELGDSALYLCASSLFGPTDTQYFGPGTRLTVL.

The rearrangement uses TRBV7-9 and TRBJ1-6; perhaps TRBD1 as D (5 bases). The CDR3 runs 15 residues. V was cut by 10 bases and J by 7 bases, with 20 bases left in between. Germline lookup yields CDR1 SEHNR and CDR2 FQNEAQ (reference sequence). CDR3 amino acids: CATNRGGAVNSPLHF. In nucleotides, the CDR3 is TGTGCCACCAATAGAGGTGGGGCTGTCAATTCACCCCTCCACTTT.